This passage covers 11 T cell receptor beta chains from one sample sequenced in a study of cytomegalovirus exposure and HLA in healthy donors. Researchers ran the PCR with 60 Vbeta and 13 Jbeta primers. Libraries were prepared by immunoSEQ multiplex PCR; TCRdb keeps only in-frame clonotypes and omits some of them. The profile covers about 130,000 clones, with more than 60% appearing a single time and about 2.1% taken by the ten largest. The specimen sequenced was PBMCs. Receptors were obtained from a woman in her thirties or forties in good health and CMV-seropositive.

The chain joins TRBV6-1 to TRBJ2-7, with 8 bases lining up with TRBD1. The CDR3 is 11 residues long. The V gene end was trimmed by 11 bases and the J gene end by 5 bases; junction bases not matched to a gene: 5. In germline, CDR1 is MNHNS, CDR2 SASEGT. In DNA, the CDR3 is TGTGCCGGACGACAGGGGAACGAGCAGTACTTC. Its translation is CAGRQGNEQYF.

This clone turned up a few times. This CDR3 reads CASTEGQIRNTIYF. The CDR3 DNA reads as TGTGCCAGTACCGAGGGACAGATCCGAAACACCATATATTTT. V is TRBV19 and J is TRBJ1-3, with 7 bases aligning to TRBD1. The CDR3 is 14 residues long. Germline CDR1 LNHDA, CDR2 SQIVND (reference sequence). Unmatched junction bases numbered 8, after V lost 7 bases and J lost 5 bases.

This clone was detected once. This chain links TRBV5-6 with TRBJ2-1; 13 bases map to TRBD2. With 2 bases clipped from V and 6 bases from J, the junction kept 2 bases outside the gene matches. The CDR3 is 15 amino acids. The germline V gene encodes CDR1 SGHDT and CDR2 YYEEEE. CDR3 coding DNA: TGTGCCAGCAGCTTTGGACTAGCGGGAGTCAATGAGCAGTTCTTC. Its protein is CASSFGLAGVNEQFF.

A single count supports this clone. J is TRBJ1-2 and V is TRBV2; D is unclear. This CDR3 region has 13 residues. Germline CDR1 and CDR2: SNHLY and FYNNEI. Trimming removed 5 bases from V and 7 bases from J, with 14 bases in between. CDR3 residues: CASSRLQVRGYTF. The DNA of the CDR3 is TGTGCCAGCAGTAGGCTGCAGGTTCGTGGCTACACCTTC.

J is TRBJ2-3 and V is TRBV18; 7 bases are shared with TRBD2. J gave up 2 bases and V 4 bases, and 18 bases lay outside the gene matches. Germline V lookup: CDR1 KGHSH, CDR2 LQKENI. The length of the CDR3 is 19 residues. The CDR3 DNA sequence: TGTGCCAGCTCACTACCCGCTAGCGGCCGATACCAAATCACAGATACGCAGTATTTT. Residues: CASSLPASGRYQITDTQYF.

The CDR3 spells CASSLQGGYTEAFF. CDR3 DNA: TGTGCCAGCAGCTTACAGGGGGGATACACTGAAGCTTTCTTT. The chain has TRBV11-2 and TRBJ1-1; 7 bases fit TRBD1. V was pared by 2 bases and J by 3 bases, with 3 bases of the junction left unmatched. CDR3 length: 14 amino acids. Looked up from germline, CDR1 is SGHAT and CDR2 is FQNNGV. The entire variable domain, with the rest obtained from reference TRBV11-2 and TRBJ1-1, is as follows: EAGVAQSPRYKIIEKRQSVAFWCNPISGHATLYWYQQILGQGPKLLIQFQNNGVVDDSQLPKDRFSAERLKGVDSTLKIQPAKLEDSAVYLCASSLQGGYTEAFFGQGTRLTVV.

The J gene is TRBJ2-3, the V gene TRBV4-1, with TRBD1 matching over 9 bases. The CDR3 covers 15 residues. V lost 3 bases and J lost 3; bases outside the gene matches: 4. CDR1 MGHRA and CDR2 YSYEKL come from the germline V gene. The CDR3 reads CASSHPQGATDTQYF. The CDR3 nucleotides read TGCGCCAGCAGCCATCCACAGGGGGCTACAGATACGCAGTATTTT.

The genes are TRBV6-1 and TRBJ1-2; 7 nucleotides line up with TRBD1. Germline V gives CDR1 MNHNS, CDR2 SASEGT. V shed 6 bases, J shed 8 bases, and the junction held 6 bases outside the gene matches. There are 12 residues in the CDR3. CDR3 sequence reads: CASRQGVGGYTF. For the CDR3, the DNA is TGTGCCAGCAGGCAGGGGGTCGGGGGCTACACCTTC.

This clone appeared a single time. This chain uses TRBV14 with TRBJ2-2; TRBD1 is a possible D gene (5 bases). CDR1 and CDR2 from the germline V gene are SGHDN and FVKESK. This CDR3 is 17 amino acids long. V was shortened by 1 base and J by 6 bases, with 18 bases between the two germline ends. The chain's CDR3 is CASSQVRSGLYAGELFF. DNA of the CDR3: TGTGCCAGCAGCCAAGTCCGGTCAGGGCTCTACGCCGGGGAGCTGTTTTTT.

This chain uses TRBV18 with TRBJ2-3, with D unclear. Trimming removed 3 bases from V and 2 bases from J, with 3 bases in between. CDR1 is KGHSH, CDR2 LQKENI, per germline. This CDR3 comprises 12 residues. The CDR3 sequence: CASSPFTDTQYF. The CDR3 nucleotides are TGTGCCAGCTCACCCTTCACAGATACGCAGTATTTT.

V and J are TRBV6-1 and TRBJ1-2, with 9 bases matching TRBD1. Germline CDR1 and CDR2: MNHNS and SASEGT. The CDR3 runs to 13 residues. The V segment lost 7 bases and the J segment 8 bases; nucleotides outside the gene matches: 8. The CDR3 is CASTLTGGGGYTF. The CDR3, as DNA: TGTGCCAGCACTCTTACAGGGGGCGGAGGCTACACCTTC.